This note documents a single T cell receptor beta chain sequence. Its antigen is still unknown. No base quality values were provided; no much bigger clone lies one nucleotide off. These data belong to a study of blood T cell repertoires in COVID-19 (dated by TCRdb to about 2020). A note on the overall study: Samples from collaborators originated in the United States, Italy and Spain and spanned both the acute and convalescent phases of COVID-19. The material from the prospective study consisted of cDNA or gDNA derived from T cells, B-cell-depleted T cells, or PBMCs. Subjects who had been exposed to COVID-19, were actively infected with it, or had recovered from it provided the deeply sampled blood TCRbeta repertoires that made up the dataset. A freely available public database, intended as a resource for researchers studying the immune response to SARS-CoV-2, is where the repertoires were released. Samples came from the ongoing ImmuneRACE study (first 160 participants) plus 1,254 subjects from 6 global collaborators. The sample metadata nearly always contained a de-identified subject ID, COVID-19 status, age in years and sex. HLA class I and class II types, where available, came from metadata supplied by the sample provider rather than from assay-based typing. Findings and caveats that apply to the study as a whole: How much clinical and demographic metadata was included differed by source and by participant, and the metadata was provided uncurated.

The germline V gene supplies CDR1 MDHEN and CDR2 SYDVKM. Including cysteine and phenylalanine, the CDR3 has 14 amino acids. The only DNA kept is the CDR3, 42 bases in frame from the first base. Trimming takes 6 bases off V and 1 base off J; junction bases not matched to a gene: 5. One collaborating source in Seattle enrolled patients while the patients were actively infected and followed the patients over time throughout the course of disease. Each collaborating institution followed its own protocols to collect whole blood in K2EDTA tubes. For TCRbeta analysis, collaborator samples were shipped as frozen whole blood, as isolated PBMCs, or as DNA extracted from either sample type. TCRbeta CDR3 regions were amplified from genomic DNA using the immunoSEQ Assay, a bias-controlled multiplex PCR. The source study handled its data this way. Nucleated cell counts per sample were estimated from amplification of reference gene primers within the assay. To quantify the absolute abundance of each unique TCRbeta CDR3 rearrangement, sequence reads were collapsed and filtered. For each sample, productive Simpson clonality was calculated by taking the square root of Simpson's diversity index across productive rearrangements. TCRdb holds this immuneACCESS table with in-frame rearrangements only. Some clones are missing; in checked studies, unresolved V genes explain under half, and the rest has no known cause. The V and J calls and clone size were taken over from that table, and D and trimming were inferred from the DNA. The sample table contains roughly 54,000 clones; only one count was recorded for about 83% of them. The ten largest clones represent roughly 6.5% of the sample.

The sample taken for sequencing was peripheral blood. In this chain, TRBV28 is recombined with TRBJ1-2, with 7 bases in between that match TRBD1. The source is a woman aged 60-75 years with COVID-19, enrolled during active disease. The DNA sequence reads TGTGCCAGCAGAAGACAGGGCGATAACTATGGCTACACCTTC. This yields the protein CASRRQGDNYGYTF.